The clone carrying this T cell receptor beta chain was seen more than once but under ten times. The sample is drawn from a study of patients and donors after allogeneic stem cell transplantation. The CDR3 is made up of 17 amino acids. The ends lost 4 bases at V and 8 bases at J; junction bases unmatched: 16. TCRdb recomputed calls from the RT-PCR reads with MiXCR, one row per CDR3 protein. The sample lists roughly 880,000 distinct CDR3 sequences; approximately 18% were seen once. This sequence originates from a human donor who was either an allogeneic HSCT recipient or a stem cell or donor lymphocyte infusion donor (not recorded which). It is not recorded whose cells these are; they may come from a transplant donor. This chain links TRBV12-3 or TRBV12-4 with TRBJ2-4, with 8 bases that match TRBD2. Sequencing input: blood, either unsorted or a sorted T cell fraction (not recorded which). The CDR3 loop reads CASSSAWTERAGDIQYF. CDR3 in DNA: TGTGCCAGCAGTTCTGCTTGGACCGAGCGAGCGGGGGACATTCAGTACTTC.